These T cell receptor beta chains were read from a single sample in a study of spatial heterogeneity in lung cancer. TCRdb re-called the 5' RACE reads through MiXCR, storing one row per CDR3 protein. The sample gives approximately 7,600 distinct CDR3 sequences, 11% to 15% of which show up once; 7% to 9% is in the top ten. The sample here was lung tumor tissue, taken at surgery. The receptors were gathered from a female donor with early-stage non-small cell lung cancer. Both conserved end residues are part of each CDR3. The order of the fields is J gene, V gene, D gene, clone size, CDR3 protein, CDR3 DNA. The D gene is left open where the match is weak. Clone size appears in some rows only: once, few, many, or a class for an expanded clone.

j_call: TRBJ2-5; v_call: TRBV20-1; d_call: NA; clone_size: many; cdr3_aa: CSARDNPEDGTQYF; cdr3_nt: TGCAGTGCTAGAGATAACCCAGAAGATGGGACCCAGTACTTC
j_call: TRBJ2-2; v_call: TRBV10-1; d_call: NA; clone_size: medium-sized; cdr3_aa: CASSTGRSTGELFF; cdr3_nt: TGCGCCAGCAGTACCGGACGGAGTACCGGGGAGCTGTTTTTT
j_call: TRBJ2-3; v_call: TRBV30; d_call: NA; clone_size: once; cdr3_aa: CAWSGGGGADTQYF; cdr3_nt: TGTGCCTGGAGCGGGGGCGGAGGGGCAGATACGCAGTATTTT
j_call: TRBJ2-7; v_call: TRBV5-5; d_call: NA; clone_size: medium-sized; cdr3_aa: CASSQPRQGTYEQYF; cdr3_nt: TGTGCCAGCAGCCAACCCCGGCAGGGGACCTACGAGCAGTACTTC
j_call: TRBJ2-4; v_call: TRBV7-2; d_call: TRBD2; clone_size: medium-sized; cdr3_aa: CASSLSGTGPGNIQYF; cdr3_nt: TGTGCCAGCAGCTTGAGCGGGACGGGCCCCGGAAACATTCAGTACTTC
j_call: TRBJ2-3; v_call: TRBV5-5; d_call: TRBD2; clone_size: many; cdr3_aa: CASIWGGTQYF; cdr3_nt: TGTGCCAGCATCTGGGGGGGTACGCAGTATTTT
j_call: TRBJ2-1; v_call: TRBV11-2; d_call: TRBD2; clone_size: many; cdr3_aa: CASSRGLAGGTYNEQFF; cdr3_nt: TGTGCCAGCAGCCGCGGACTAGCGGGGGGTACCTACAATGAGCAGTTCTTC
j_call: TRBJ1-6; v_call: TRBV12-3/TRBV12-4; d_call: NA; clone_size: many; cdr3_aa: CASALLVGRNSPLHF; cdr3_nt: TGTGCCAGCGCCCTGTTGGTCGGACGAAATTCACCCCTCCACTTT
j_call: TRBJ2-7; v_call: TRBV6-6; d_call: NA; clone_size: medium-sized; cdr3_aa: CASSYRTRQGGEQYF; cdr3_nt: TGTGCCAGCAGTTACCGGACTCGCCAAGGAGGCGAGCAGTACTTC
j_call: TRBJ1-2; v_call: TRBV18; d_call: NA; clone_size: medium-sized; cdr3_aa: CASSPKNLTTVRGYTF; cdr3_nt: TGTGCCAGCTCACCTAAAAATTTGACGACGGTGCGCGGCTACACCTTC
j_call: TRBJ1-5; v_call: TRBV19; d_call: NA; clone_size: many; cdr3_aa: CASSISGNQPQHF; cdr3_nt: TGTGCCAGTAGTATTTCTGGCAATCAGCCCCAGCATTTT
j_call: TRBJ2-5; v_call: TRBV7-3; d_call: NA; clone_size: medium-sized; cdr3_aa: CASSLHGGSETQYF; cdr3_nt: TGTGCCAGCAGCTTACACGGTGGGTCAGAGACCCAGTACTTC
j_call: TRBJ2-7; v_call: TRBV10-2; d_call: TRBD1; clone_size: NA; cdr3_aa: CASSEYGGTGSYEQYF; cdr3_nt: TGCGCCAGCAGTGAGTATGGAGGGACAGGATCCTACGAGCAGTACTTC
j_call: TRBJ1-1; v_call: TRBV7-3; d_call: NA; clone_size: medium-sized; cdr3_aa: CASSLGGHRGSEAFF; cdr3_nt: TGTGCCAGCAGCCTTGGGGGCCATAGAGGCTCTGAAGCTTTCTTT
j_call: TRBJ1-1; v_call: TRBV12-3/TRBV12-4; d_call: NA; clone_size: many; cdr3_aa: CASNSILNTEAFF; cdr3_nt: TGTGCCAGCAATTCTATCCTGAACACTGAAGCTTTCTTT
j_call: TRBJ1-4; v_call: TRBV2; d_call: NA; clone_size: many; cdr3_aa: CASKLGNEKLFF; cdr3_nt: TGTGCCAGCAAATTGGGTAATGAAAAACTGTTTTTT
j_call: TRBJ1-1; v_call: TRBV12-3/TRBV12-4; d_call: TRBD1; clone_size: NA; cdr3_aa: CASSARQGGVEAFF; cdr3_nt: TGTGCCAGCAGTGCCAGACAGGGCGGAGTAGAAGCTTTCTTT
j_call: TRBJ1-5; v_call: TRBV20-1; d_call: NA; clone_size: medium-sized; cdr3_aa: CSASSGFWLDQPQHF; cdr3_nt: TGCAGTGCTAGTTCGGGCTTCTGGCTGGATCAGCCCCAGCATTTT
j_call: TRBJ2-1; v_call: TRBV7-6; d_call: NA; clone_size: many; cdr3_aa: CASSLEGYGSRYNEQFF; cdr3_nt: TGTGCCAGCAGCTTAGAGGGATATGGATCCCGATACAATGAGCAGTTCTTC
j_call: TRBJ1-2; v_call: TRBV20-1; d_call: TRBD1; clone_size: medium-sized; cdr3_aa: CSAYSRWGQGASGNYGYTF; cdr3_nt: TGCAGTGCTTACTCCCGTTGGGGACAGGGGGCTTCAGGGAACTATGGCTACACCTTC
j_call: TRBJ2-3; v_call: TRBV29-1; d_call: NA; clone_size: many; cdr3_aa: CSVEMGTQYF; cdr3_nt: TGCAGCGTTGAGATGGGTACGCAGTATTTT
j_call: TRBJ1-2; v_call: TRBV12-3/TRBV12-4; d_call: NA; clone_size: NA; cdr3_aa: CASSFRSGTYGYTF; cdr3_nt: TGTGCCAGCAGTTTTCGGTCTGGAACCTATGGCTACACCTTC
j_call: TRBJ1-4; v_call: TRBV4-3; d_call: NA; clone_size: medium-sized; cdr3_aa: CASSQDRGVWYEKLFF; cdr3_nt: TGCGCCAGCAGCCAAGATAGGGGGGTATGGTATGAAAAACTGTTTTTT
j_call: TRBJ1-1; v_call: TRBV12-3/TRBV12-4; d_call: NA; clone_size: medium-sized; cdr3_aa: CASTTVGMNTEAFF; cdr3_nt: TGTGCCAGCACCACGGTCGGTATGAACACTGAAGCTTTCTTT
j_call: TRBJ2-7; v_call: TRBV5-1; d_call: NA; clone_size: medium-sized; cdr3_aa: CASSLEIGPEQYF; cdr3_nt: TGCGCCAGCAGCTTGGAAATAGGGCCCGAGCAGTACTTC
j_call: TRBJ1-1; v_call: TRBV9; d_call: NA; clone_size: many; cdr3_aa: CASSAQVYTEAFF; cdr3_nt: TGTGCCAGCAGCGCCCAGGTGTACACTGAAGCTTTCTTT
j_call: TRBJ2-4; v_call: TRBV18; d_call: NA; clone_size: medium-sized; cdr3_aa: CASSPKGQVQYF; cdr3_nt: TGTGCCAGCTCACCCAAGGGTCAGGTTCAGTACTTC
j_call: TRBJ2-7; v_call: TRBV11-2; d_call: NA; clone_size: many; cdr3_aa: CASSEDSSSYEQYF; cdr3_nt: TGTGCCAGCAGCGAGGACAGTTCTTCCTACGAGCAGTACTTC
j_call: TRBJ1-1; v_call: TRBV4-1; d_call: NA; clone_size: medium-sized; cdr3_aa: CASSQDLGRVGTFF; cdr3_nt: TGCGCCAGCAGCCAAGATCTGGGCAGGGTGGGAACTTTCTTT
j_call: TRBJ2-6; v_call: TRBV20-1; d_call: NA; clone_size: medium-sized; cdr3_aa: CSAGRANVLTF; cdr3_nt: TGCAGTGCGGGGAGGGCCAACGTCCTGACTTTC
j_call: TRBJ2-7; v_call: TRBV9; d_call: NA; clone_size: many; cdr3_aa: CASSVDWGGHEQYF; cdr3_nt: TGTGCCAGCAGCGTAGATTGGGGGGGCCATGAGCAGTACTTC
j_call: TRBJ2-5; v_call: TRBV12-3/TRBV12-4; d_call: NA; clone_size: medium-sized; cdr3_aa: CASSSGGETQYF; cdr3_nt: TGTGCCAGCAGTTCCGGGGGCGAGACCCAGTACTTC
j_call: TRBJ2-3; v_call: TRBV20-1; d_call: TRBD2; clone_size: many; cdr3_aa: CSARPRSSGDTQYF; cdr3_nt: TGCAGTGCTAGACCTCGCTCTAGCGGAGATACGCAGTATTTT
j_call: TRBJ2-7; v_call: TRBV13; d_call: TRBD1; clone_size: many; cdr3_aa: CASSLGRTGGSEQYF; cdr3_nt: TGTGCCAGCAGCTTAGGAAGGACAGGGGGAAGCGAGCAGTACTTC
j_call: TRBJ2-6; v_call: TRBV2; d_call: NA; clone_size: few; cdr3_aa: CASSPSDSGANVLTF; cdr3_nt: TGTGCCAGCAGTCCAAGTGACTCTGGGGCCAACGTCCTGACTTTC
j_call: TRBJ2-1; v_call: TRBV2; d_call: NA; clone_size: NA; cdr3_aa: CASSVGLQWADEQFF; cdr3_nt: TGTGCCAGCAGTGTAGGGCTACAATGGGCAGATGAGCAGTTCTTC
j_call: TRBJ2-7; v_call: TRBV5-4; d_call: TRBD1; clone_size: NA; cdr3_aa: CASKFGTGSYEQYF; cdr3_nt: TGTGCCAGCAAGTTCGGGACAGGCTCCTACGAGCAGTACTTC
j_call: TRBJ1-2; v_call: TRBV28; d_call: NA; clone_size: many; cdr3_aa: CASSQSYGYTF; cdr3_nt: TGTGCCAGCTCTCAGTCCTATGGCTACACCTTC
j_call: TRBJ2-7; v_call: TRBV30; d_call: NA; clone_size: medium-sized; cdr3_aa: CAWTPGRRDIRFYEQYF; cdr3_nt: TGTGCCTGGACTCCGGGTCGGAGGGACATTCGATTCTACGAGCAGTACTTC
j_call: TRBJ2-5; v_call: TRBV23-1; d_call: NA; clone_size: many; cdr3_aa: CASTQTTEETQYF; cdr3_nt: TGCGCCAGCACACAGACGACGGAAGAGACCCAGTACTTC
j_call: TRBJ2-5; v_call: TRBV20-1; d_call: NA; clone_size: medium-sized; cdr3_aa: CSASLEETQYF; cdr3_nt: TGCAGTGCTAGTTTGGAGGAGACCCAGTACTTC
j_call: TRBJ2-3; v_call: TRBV15; d_call: NA; clone_size: medium-sized; cdr3_aa: CATSRDVAAGAYTQYF; cdr3_nt: TGTGCCACCAGCAGAGATGTCGCGGCAGGGGCCTATACGCAGTATTTT